This entry concerns a single T cell receptor (beta chain). Its antigen is not identified. These data come from a study of cytomegalovirus exposure and HLA in healthy donors. General study points: Analysis was performed later, and it showed HLA-associated TCR beta chains to be more clonally expanded than equally common others. Presence/absence analyses assumed roughly uniform sequencing depth across donors, which may not hold.

Donors counted as nominally healthy when sampled, yet unrecorded immune exposures were likely. PCR involved 60 Vbeta and 13 Jbeta primers. Only in-frame clones appear in the TCRdb table, and some are missing; sequencing was by immunoSEQ multiplex PCR. The data hold 83,000 or so clones, with roughly four fifths observed a single time. The V gene lost 6 bases and the J gene lost 2 bases, with 10 bases spanning the gap. Germline V CDR1 and CDR2: MNHEY, SMNVEV (reference sequence). This CDR3 is built from 14 residues. This clonotype originated in a woman between 25 and 40 years old in good health and CMV-seronegative. The gene calls are TRBV27 and TRBJ1-4; D may be TRBD1 (5 bases). The material sequenced was PBMCs. This CDR3 is CASSRGITNEKLFF. In DNA form, the CDR3 reads TGTGCCAGCAGCCGGGGGATCACTAATGAAAAACTGTTTTTT.